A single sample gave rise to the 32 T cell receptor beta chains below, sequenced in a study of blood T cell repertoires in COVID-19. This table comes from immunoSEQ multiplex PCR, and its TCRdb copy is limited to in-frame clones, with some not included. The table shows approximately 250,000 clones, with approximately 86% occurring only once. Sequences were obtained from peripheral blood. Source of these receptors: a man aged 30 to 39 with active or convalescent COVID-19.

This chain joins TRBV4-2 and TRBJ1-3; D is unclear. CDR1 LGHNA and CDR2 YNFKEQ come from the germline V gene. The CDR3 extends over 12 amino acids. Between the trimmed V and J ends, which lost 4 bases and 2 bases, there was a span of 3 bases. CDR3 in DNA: TGTGCCAGCAGCCCGGCTGGAAACACCATATATTTT. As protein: CASSPAGNTIYF.

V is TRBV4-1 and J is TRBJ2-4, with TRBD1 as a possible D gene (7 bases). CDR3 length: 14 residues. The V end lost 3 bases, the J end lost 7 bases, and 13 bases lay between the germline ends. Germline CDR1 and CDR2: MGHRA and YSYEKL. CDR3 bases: TGCGCCAGCAGCCACACGACAGGGAGGAACATTCAGTACTTC. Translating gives CASSHTTGRNIQYF.

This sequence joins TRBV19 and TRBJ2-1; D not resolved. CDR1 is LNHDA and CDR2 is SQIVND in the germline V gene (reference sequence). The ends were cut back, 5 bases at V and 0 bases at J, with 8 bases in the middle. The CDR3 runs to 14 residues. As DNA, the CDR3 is TGTGCCAGTAGTCTATCCTCCTCCTACAATGAGCAGTTCTTC. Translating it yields CASSLSSSYNEQFF.

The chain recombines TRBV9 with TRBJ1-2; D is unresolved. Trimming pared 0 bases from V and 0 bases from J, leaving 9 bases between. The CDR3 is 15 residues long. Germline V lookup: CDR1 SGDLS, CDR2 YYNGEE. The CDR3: CASSVGDGANYGYTF. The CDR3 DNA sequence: TGTGCCAGCAGCGTAGGTGACGGAGCTAACTATGGCTACACCTTC.

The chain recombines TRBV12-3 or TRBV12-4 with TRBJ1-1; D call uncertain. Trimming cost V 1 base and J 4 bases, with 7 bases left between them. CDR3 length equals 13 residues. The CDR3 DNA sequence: TGTGCCAGCAGTTTAGATCCAGGCACTGAAGCTTTCTTT. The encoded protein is CASSLDPGTEAFF.

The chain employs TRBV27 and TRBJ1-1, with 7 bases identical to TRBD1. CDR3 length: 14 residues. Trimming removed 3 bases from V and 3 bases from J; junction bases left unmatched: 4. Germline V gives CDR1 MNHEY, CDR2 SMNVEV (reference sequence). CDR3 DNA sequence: TGTGCCAGCAGTTTTCCGGGACAGCACACTGAAGCTTTCTTT. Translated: CASSFPGQHTEAFF.

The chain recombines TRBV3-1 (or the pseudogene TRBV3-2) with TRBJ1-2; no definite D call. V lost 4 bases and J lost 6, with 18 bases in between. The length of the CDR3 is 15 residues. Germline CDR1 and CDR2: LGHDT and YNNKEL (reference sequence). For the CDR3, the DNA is TGTGCCAGCAGCCCTCCCTTACTTACCGAGAATGGCTACACCTTC. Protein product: CASSPPLLTENGYTF.

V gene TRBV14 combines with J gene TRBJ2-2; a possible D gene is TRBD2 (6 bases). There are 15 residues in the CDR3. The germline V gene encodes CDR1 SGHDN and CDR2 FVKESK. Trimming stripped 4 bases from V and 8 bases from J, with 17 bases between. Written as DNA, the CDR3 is TGTGCCAGCAGCCCCGGGGGTAATGCTTTTGGGGAGCTGTTTTTT. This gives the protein CASSPGGNAFGELFF.

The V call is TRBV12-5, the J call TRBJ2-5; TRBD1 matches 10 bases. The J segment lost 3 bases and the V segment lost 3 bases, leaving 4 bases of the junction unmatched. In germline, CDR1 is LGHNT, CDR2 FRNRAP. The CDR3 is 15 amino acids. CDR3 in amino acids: CASGFTTGGEETQYF. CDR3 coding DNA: TGTGCTAGTGGTTTCACGACAGGGGGCGAAGAGACCCAGTACTTC.

This CDR3 is CASSRTGPNYGYTF. The CDR3 region has the DNA TGTGCCAGTAGCCGGACAGGGCCTAACTATGGCTACACCTTC. The chain carries TRBV19 and TRBJ1-2; TRBD1 matches 8 bases. V shed 6 bases and J 0 bases; nucleotides not matched to a gene: 3. The CDR3 has 14 amino acids. Germline assignment: CDR1 LNHDA and CDR2 SQIVND (reference sequence).

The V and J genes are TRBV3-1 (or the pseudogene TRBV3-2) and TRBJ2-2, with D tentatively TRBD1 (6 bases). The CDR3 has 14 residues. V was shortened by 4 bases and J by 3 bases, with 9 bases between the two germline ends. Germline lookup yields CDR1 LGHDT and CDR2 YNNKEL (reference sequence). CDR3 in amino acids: CASSPYRDTGELFF. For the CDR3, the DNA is TGTGCCAGCAGCCCCTACAGGGACACCGGGGAGCTGTTTTTT.

CDR3 in amino acids: CASSQEGPFSGSNQPQHF. CDR3 nucleotide sequence: TGTGCCAGCAGCCAGGAGGGACCGTTTTCGGGTAGCAATCAGCCCCAGCATTTT. The chain links TRBV3-1 (or the pseudogene TRBV3-2) to TRBJ1-5, with a possible D match to TRBD1 (5 bases). CDR1 and CDR2 from the germline V gene are LGHDT and YNNKEL (reference sequence). The CDR3 is 18 residues long. Trimming left V 3 bases short and J 0 bases short, with 18 bases between.

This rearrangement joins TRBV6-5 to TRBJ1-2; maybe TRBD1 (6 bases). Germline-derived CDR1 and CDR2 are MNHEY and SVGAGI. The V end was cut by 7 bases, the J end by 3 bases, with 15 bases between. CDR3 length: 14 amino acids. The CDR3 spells CASTQGGVDYGYTF. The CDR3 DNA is TGTGCCAGCACCCAAGGGGGGGTTGACTATGGCTACACCTTC.

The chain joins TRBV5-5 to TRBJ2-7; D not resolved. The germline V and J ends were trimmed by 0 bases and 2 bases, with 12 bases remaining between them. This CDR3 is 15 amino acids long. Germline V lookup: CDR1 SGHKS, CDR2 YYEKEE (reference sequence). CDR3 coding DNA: TGTGCCAGCAGCTTGGGTGGAGACTCTGCCTACGAGCAGTACTTC. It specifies CASSLGGDSAYEQYF.

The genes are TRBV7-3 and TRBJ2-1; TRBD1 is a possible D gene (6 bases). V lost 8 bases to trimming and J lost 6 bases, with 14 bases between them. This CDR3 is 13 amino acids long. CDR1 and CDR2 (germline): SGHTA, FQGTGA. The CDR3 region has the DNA TGTGCCAGCCGACTGGGGGCTGGCAATGAGCAGTTCTTC. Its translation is CASRLGAGNEQFF.

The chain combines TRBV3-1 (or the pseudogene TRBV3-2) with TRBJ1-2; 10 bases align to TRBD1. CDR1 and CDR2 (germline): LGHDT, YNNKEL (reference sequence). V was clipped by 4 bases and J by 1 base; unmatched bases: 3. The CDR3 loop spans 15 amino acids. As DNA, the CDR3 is TGTGCCAGCAGCCGACAGGGGGCAAGTAACTATGGCTACACCTTC. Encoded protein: CASSRQGASNYGYTF.

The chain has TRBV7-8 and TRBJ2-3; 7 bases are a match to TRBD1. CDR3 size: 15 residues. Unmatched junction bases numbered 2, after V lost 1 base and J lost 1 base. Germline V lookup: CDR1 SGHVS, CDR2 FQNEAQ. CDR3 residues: CASSLVTGGTDTQYF. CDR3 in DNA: TGTGCCAGCAGCTTAGTCACAGGGGGCACAGATACGCAGTATTTT.

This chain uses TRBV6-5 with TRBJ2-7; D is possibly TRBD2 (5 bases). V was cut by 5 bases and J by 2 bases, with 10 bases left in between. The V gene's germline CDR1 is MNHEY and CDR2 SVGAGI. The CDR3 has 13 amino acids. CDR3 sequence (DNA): TGTGCCAGCAGTAAGAGAGGGACCTACGAGCAGTACTTC. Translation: CASSKRGTYEQYF.

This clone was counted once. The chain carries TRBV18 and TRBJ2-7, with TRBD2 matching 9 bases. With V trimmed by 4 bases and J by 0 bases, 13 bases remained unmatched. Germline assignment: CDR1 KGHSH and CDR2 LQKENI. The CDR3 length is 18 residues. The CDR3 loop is CASSLGLAGTKISYEQYF. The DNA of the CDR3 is TGTGCCAGCTCACTCGGGCTAGCGGGGACCAAAATCTCCTACGAGCAGTACTTC.

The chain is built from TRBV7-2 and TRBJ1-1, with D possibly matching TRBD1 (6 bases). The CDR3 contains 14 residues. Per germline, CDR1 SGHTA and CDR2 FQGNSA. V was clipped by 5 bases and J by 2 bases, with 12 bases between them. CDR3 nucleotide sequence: TGTGCCAGCAGCCTACAGGGTTCTAACACTGAAGCTTTCTTT. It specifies CASSLQGSNTEAFF.

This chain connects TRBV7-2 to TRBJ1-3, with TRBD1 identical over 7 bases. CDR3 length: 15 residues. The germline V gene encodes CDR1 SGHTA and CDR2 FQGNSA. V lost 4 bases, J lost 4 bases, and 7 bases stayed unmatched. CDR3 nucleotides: TGTGCCAGCAGCTCCCAAAGGGGGCCAGGAAACACCATATATTTT. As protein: CASSSQRGPGNTIYF.

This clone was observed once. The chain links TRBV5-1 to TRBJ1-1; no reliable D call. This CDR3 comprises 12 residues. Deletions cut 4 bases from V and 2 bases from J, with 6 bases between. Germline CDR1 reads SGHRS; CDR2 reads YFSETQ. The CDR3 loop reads CASSGDNTEAFF. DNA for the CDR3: TGCGCCAGCAGCGGAGATAACACTGAAGCTTTCTTT.

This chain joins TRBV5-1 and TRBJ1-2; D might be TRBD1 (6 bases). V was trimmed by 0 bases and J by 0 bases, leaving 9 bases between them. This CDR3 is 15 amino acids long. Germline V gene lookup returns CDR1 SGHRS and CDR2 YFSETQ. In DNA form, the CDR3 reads TGCGCCAGCAGCTTGGGCCAGGGGCCTAACTATGGCTACACCTTC. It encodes CASSLGQGPNYGYTF.

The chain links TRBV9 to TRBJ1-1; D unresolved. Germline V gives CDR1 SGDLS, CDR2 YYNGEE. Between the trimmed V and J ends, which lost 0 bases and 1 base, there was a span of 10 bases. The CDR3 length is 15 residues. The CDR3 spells CASSVERGGNTEAFF. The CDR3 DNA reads TGTGCCAGCAGCGTAGAACGGGGTGGGAACACTGAAGCTTTCTTT.

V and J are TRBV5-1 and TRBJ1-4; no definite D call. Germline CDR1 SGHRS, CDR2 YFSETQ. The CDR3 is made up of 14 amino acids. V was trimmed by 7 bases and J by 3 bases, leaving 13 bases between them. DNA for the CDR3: TGCGCCAGCGGCCTCTTGGCGGCTAATGAAAAACTGTTTTTT. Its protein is CASGLLAANEKLFF. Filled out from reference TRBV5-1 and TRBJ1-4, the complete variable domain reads KAGVTQTPRYLIKTRGQQVTLSCSPISGHRSVSWYQQTPGQGLQFLFEYFSETQRNKGNFPGRFSGRQFSNSRSEMNVSTLELGDSALYLCASGLLAANEKLFFGSGTQLSVL.

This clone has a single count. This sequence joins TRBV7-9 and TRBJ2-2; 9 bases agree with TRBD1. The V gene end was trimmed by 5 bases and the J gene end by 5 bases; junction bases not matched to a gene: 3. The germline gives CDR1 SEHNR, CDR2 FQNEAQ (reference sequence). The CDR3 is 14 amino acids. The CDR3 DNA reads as TGTGCCAGCAGCCCGACAGGGGGAACCGGGGAGCTGTTTTTT. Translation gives CASSPTGGTGELFF.

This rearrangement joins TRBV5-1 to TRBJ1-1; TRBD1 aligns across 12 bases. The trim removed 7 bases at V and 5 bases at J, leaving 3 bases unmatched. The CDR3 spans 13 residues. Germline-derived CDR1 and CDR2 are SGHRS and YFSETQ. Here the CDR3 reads CASGTGGRTEAFF. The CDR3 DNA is TGCGCCAGCGGGACAGGGGGCCGGACTGAAGCTTTCTTT.

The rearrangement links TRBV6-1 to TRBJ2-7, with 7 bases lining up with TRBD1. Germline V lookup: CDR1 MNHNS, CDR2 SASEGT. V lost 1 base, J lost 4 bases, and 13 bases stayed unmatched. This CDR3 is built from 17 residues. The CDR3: CASSEEGTEGIWYEQYF. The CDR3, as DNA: TGTGCCAGCAGTGAAGAGGGGACAGAGGGGATATGGTACGAGCAGTACTTC.

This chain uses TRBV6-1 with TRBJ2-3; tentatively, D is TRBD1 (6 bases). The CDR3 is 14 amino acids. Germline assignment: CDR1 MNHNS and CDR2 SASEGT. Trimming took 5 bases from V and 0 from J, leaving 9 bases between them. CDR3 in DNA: TGTGCCAGCAGTACAGGGTGGAGCACAGATACGCAGTATTTT. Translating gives CASSTGWSTDTQYF.

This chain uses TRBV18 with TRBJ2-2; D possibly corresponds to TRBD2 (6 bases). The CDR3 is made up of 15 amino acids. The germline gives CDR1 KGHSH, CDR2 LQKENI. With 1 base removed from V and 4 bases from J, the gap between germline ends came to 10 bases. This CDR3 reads CASSPLGGSTGELFF. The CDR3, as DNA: TGTGCCAGCTCACCACTAGGAGGGTCCACCGGGGAGCTGTTTTTT. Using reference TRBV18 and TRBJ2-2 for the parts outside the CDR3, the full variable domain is NAGVMQNPRHLVRRRGQEARLRCSPMKGHSHVYWYRQLPEEGLKFMVYLQKENIIDESGMPKERFSAEFPKEGPSILRIQQVVRGDSAAYFCASSPLGGSTGELFFGEGSRLTVL.

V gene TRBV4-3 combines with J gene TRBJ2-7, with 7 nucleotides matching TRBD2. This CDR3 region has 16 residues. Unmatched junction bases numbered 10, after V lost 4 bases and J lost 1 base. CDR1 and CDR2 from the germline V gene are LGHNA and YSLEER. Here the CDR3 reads CASSPGPGGRSYEQYF. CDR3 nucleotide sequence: TGCGCCAGCAGCCCCGGACCGGGGGGTCGGTCCTACGAGCAGTACTTC.

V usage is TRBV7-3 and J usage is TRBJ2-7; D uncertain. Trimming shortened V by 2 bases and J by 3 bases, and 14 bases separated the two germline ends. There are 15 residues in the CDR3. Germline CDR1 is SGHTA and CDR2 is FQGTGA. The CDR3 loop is CASSLYPGIDYEQYF. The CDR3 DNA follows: TGTGCCAGCAGCTTATACCCAGGAATCGACTACGAGCAGTACTTC.